This TCR beta chain was observed in a study of T cell responses to AZD1222 COVID-19 vaccine. Regarding the study as a whole: Donor demographics were predominantly white British with a female majority; clonal diversity may be underestimated. The study found vaccine-associated CD4 TCRs spanning spike, dominant at 160-218 and 743-854.

Clones were sequenced by immunoSEQ multiplex PCR, and TCRdb holds only the in-frame ones, with some missing. Of 150,000 to 200,000 clones listed, roughly 94% are singletons. This clone appeared a single time. The antigen is not known. Per the germline V gene, CDR1 is SGHTA and CDR2 is FQGNSA. The CDR3 is 15 amino acids. Trimming removed 0 bases from V and 8 bases from J, with 16 bases in between. Analysis merged second doses at about 4 or about 12 weeks. The material sequenced was peripheral blood, taken 28 days after the second AZD1222 dose. The sequence was collected from an adult who received the AZD1222 COVID-19 vaccine. This chain connects TRBV7-2 to TRBJ1-1, with TRBD1 as a possible D gene (5 bases). The CDR3 sequence is CASSLAGTAIGEAFF. CDR3 coding DNA: TGTGCCAGCAGCTTAGCGGGGACCGCGATCGGGGAAGCTTTCTTT.